This T cell receptor (beta chain) emerged from a study of shared clonotypes between healthy human individuals. Study-level findings and limits: Clonotype sharing among donors likely depends on sequencing depth.

CD8 cells classed as naive were CD45RO-negative and positively selected for CCR7, excluding terminally differentiated effector memory CD45RA+ cells. CDR1 LGHNA and CDR2 YNFKEQ come from the germline V gene. There are 15 residues in the CDR3. V shed 0 bases and J shed 2 bases, with 8 bases lying between them. TCRdb keeps only in-frame clones here, not all; method: immunoSEQ multiplex PCR. The profile covers millions of clones, with roughly 91% appearing a single time and about 1.8% taken by the ten largest. A remark on this clone: The target antigen is unknown.

The specimen sequenced was naive CD8+ T cells from PBMCs. The V gene is TRBV4-2, the J gene TRBJ1-5; D is undetermined. The TCR comes from a man between 18 and 29 years old in good health. Some clones in this sample may be carry-over from other donors' samples. The CDR3 coding sequence is TGTGCCAGCAGCCAAGAGGGCGTCGGCAATCAGCCCCAGCATTTT. Translation: CASSQEGVGNQPQHF.